The present T cell receptor beta chain was sequenced within a study of blood T cell repertoires in COVID-19. CDR1 is KGHSH, CDR2 LQKENI, per germline. With V trimmed by 0 bases and J by 3 bases, 1 base remained unmatched. The CDR3 is 15 amino acids. Using immunoSEQ multiplex PCR, the repertoire was profiled, and TCRdb retains in-frame clones only, with some absent. The repertoire has 200,000 to 250,000 clones, under 85% of them found once; the top ten carry roughly 7.8%. The clonotype was recovered from a woman aged 80 or over with COVID-19, enrolled during active disease. The chain uses TRBV18 and TRBJ2-7; TRBD2 matches at 11 bases. Sequenced sample: peripheral blood. CDR3 sequence (DNA): TGTGCCAGCTCACCACCTAGCGGGAGGGTCTACGAGCAGTACTTC. Translated, it gives CASSPPSGRVYEQYF. Looking up the rest from reference TRBV18 and TRBJ2-7 gives the full variable domain: NAGVMQNPRHLVRRRGQEARLRCSPMKGHSHVYWYRQLPEEGLKFMVYLQKENIIDESGMPKERFSAEFPKEGPSILRIQQVVRGDSAAYFCASSPPSGRVYEQYFGPGTRLTVT.